The rows below give T cell receptor beta chains drawn from one sample of a study of cytotoxic CD8 clonotypes in ibrutinib-treated CLL. Assay used: immunoSEQ multiplex PCR; TCRdb lists only in-frame clones, some missing. Here the sample spans under 200,000 clones, about four fifths being singletons. Material: PBMCs, obtained after 24 months of ibrutinib treatment. The receptors come from a human donor with chronic lymphocytic leukemia. Both conserved end residues are part of each CDR3. Fields, in order: J gene, V gene, D gene, clone size, CDR3 DNA, CDR3 protein. D genes are given only for firm matches. Only part of the rows carry a size: once, few, many, or a class if the clone is expanded.

j_call: TRBJ2-4; v_call: TRBV30; d_call: TRBD2; clone_size: NA; cdr3_nt: TGTGCCTGGAGCCGGGCGGGGAGCGGGGGATTAGCCAAAAACATTCAGTACTTC; cdr3_aa: CAWSRAGSGGLAKNIQYF
j_call: TRBJ2-5; v_call: TRBV11-2; d_call: NA; clone_size: NA; cdr3_nt: TGTGCCAGCAGCTTAATGAGCGCCCAAGAGACCCAGTACTTC; cdr3_aa: CASSLMSAQETQYF
j_call: TRBJ2-7; v_call: TRBV6-1; d_call: NA; clone_size: few; cdr3_nt: TGTGCCAGCAGTGTCCGCCTCATGGAGCTCCACGAGCAGTACTTC; cdr3_aa: CASSVRLMELHEQYF
j_call: TRBJ2-2; v_call: TRBV5-4; d_call: TRBD2; clone_size: NA; cdr3_nt: TGTGCCAGCAGCTTGGGGACTAGCGGCGCGAACACCGGGGAGCTGTTTTTT; cdr3_aa: CASSLGTSGANTGELFF
j_call: TRBJ1-1; v_call: TRBV5-1; d_call: TRBD1; clone_size: NA; cdr3_nt: TGCGCCAGCAGCTCGGACAGGCGCGGGGGATCAGCTTTCTTT; cdr3_aa: CASSSDRRGGSAFF
j_call: TRBJ1-2; v_call: TRBV7-3; d_call: NA; clone_size: NA; cdr3_nt: TGTGCCAGCAGCGCAGACAGGTTCTATGGCTACACCTTC; cdr3_aa: CASSADRFYGYTF
j_call: TRBJ2-1; v_call: TRBV6-6; d_call: NA; clone_size: NA; cdr3_nt: TGTGCCAGCAGTCAGCAGGGACTCTACAATGAGCAGTTCTTC; cdr3_aa: CASSQQGLYNEQFF
j_call: TRBJ1-2; v_call: TRBV6-5; d_call: NA; clone_size: once; cdr3_nt: TGTGCCAGCAGTTATTCGGTGGGCCCGACCTATGGCTACACCTTC; cdr3_aa: CASSYSVGPTYGYTF
j_call: TRBJ1-4; v_call: TRBV9; d_call: NA; clone_size: once; cdr3_nt: TGTGCCAGCAGCGTAGAGGGCGGAGGCCTACTGTTTTTT; cdr3_aa: CASSVEGGGLLFF
j_call: TRBJ2-7; v_call: TRBV28; d_call: TRBD2; clone_size: NA; cdr3_nt: TGTGCCAGCGCCGGGACTATGTACGAGCAGTACTTC; cdr3_aa: CASAGTMYEQYF
j_call: TRBJ1-1; v_call: TRBV30; d_call: NA; clone_size: few; cdr3_nt: TGTGCCTGGGGGCAGGGGATGGCTTTCTTT; cdr3_aa: CAWGQGMAFF
j_call: TRBJ1-2; v_call: TRBV6-5; d_call: NA; clone_size: once; cdr3_nt: TGTGCCAGCACCGGGGCAACGGGCTATGGCTACACCTTC; cdr3_aa: CASTGATGYGYTF
j_call: TRBJ2-1; v_call: TRBV6-1; d_call: NA; clone_size: NA; cdr3_nt: TGTGCCACCTTGACAGACACCTACAATGAGCAGTTCTTC; cdr3_aa: CATLTDTYNEQFF
j_call: TRBJ2-1; v_call: TRBV5-5; d_call: NA; clone_size: NA; cdr3_nt: TGTGCCAGCAGCTTAACGGGACATGAGCAGTTCTTC; cdr3_aa: CASSLTGHEQFF
j_call: TRBJ2-7; v_call: TRBV29-1; d_call: NA; clone_size: NA; cdr3_nt: TGCAGCGTTGAAAAGTGGCAGGGCTTCGCCTACGAGCAGTACTTC; cdr3_aa: CSVEKWQGFAYEQYF
j_call: TRBJ2-1; v_call: TRBV5-1; d_call: TRBD1; clone_size: NA; cdr3_nt: TGCGCCAGCAGCTATGCCGGGACAGGGGACAATGAGCAGTTCTTC; cdr3_aa: CASSYAGTGDNEQFF
j_call: TRBJ1-3; v_call: TRBV7-4; d_call: TRBD1; clone_size: NA; cdr3_nt: TGTGCCAGCAGCAGCAGGGGGATCTCTGGAAACACCATATATTTT; cdr3_aa: CASSSRGISGNTIYF
j_call: TRBJ1-2; v_call: TRBV28; d_call: NA; clone_size: NA; cdr3_nt: TGTGCCAGCAGTTTACTTCAGGGGACTGGCTACACCTTC; cdr3_aa: CASSLLQGTGYTF
j_call: TRBJ2-5; v_call: TRBV9; d_call: NA; clone_size: NA; cdr3_nt: TGTGCCAGCAGCGTAGCTACTGGGGTGGGTGAGACCCAGTACTTC; cdr3_aa: CASSVATGVGETQYF
j_call: TRBJ2-7; v_call: TRBV18; d_call: TRBD2; clone_size: NA; cdr3_nt: TGTGCCAGCTCACCACTAGCGGGAGTTTCCTACGAGCAGTACTTC; cdr3_aa: CASSPLAGVSYEQYF
j_call: TRBJ2-7; v_call: TRBV29-1; d_call: TRBD2; clone_size: NA; cdr3_nt: TGCAGCGTTGACGGGACTAGCGGGACGAGAGAGCAGTACTTC; cdr3_aa: CSVDGTSGTREQYF
j_call: TRBJ1-4; v_call: TRBV19; d_call: NA; clone_size: once; cdr3_nt: TGTGCCAGTAGTATCGGGGGGCCCGTGAGGGAAAAACTGTTTTTT; cdr3_aa: CASSIGGPVREKLFF
j_call: TRBJ1-2; v_call: TRBV29-1; d_call: NA; clone_size: NA; cdr3_nt: TGCAGCGTTGGTCAGGGAGGAGTCTATGGCTACACCTTC; cdr3_aa: CSVGQGGVYGYTF
j_call: TRBJ2-1; v_call: TRBV11-2; d_call: TRBD1; clone_size: NA; cdr3_nt: TGTGCCAGCAGTAATCGGGCAGGGGGCGAAACCCATGAGCAGTTCTTC; cdr3_aa: CASSNRAGGETHEQFF
j_call: TRBJ1-6; v_call: TRBV6-1; d_call: NA; clone_size: NA; cdr3_nt: TGTGCCAGCAGTGGGTTTGGTGCGGTCGTGGATTCACCCCTCCACTTT; cdr3_aa: CASSGFGAVVDSPLHF
j_call: TRBJ2-5; v_call: TRBV9; d_call: TRBD2; clone_size: NA; cdr3_nt: TGTGCCAGGATCGGAGATCGGGAGGCACAAGAGACCCAGTACTTC; cdr3_aa: CARIGDREAQETQYF
j_call: TRBJ2-3; v_call: TRBV7-3; d_call: TRBD2; clone_size: once; cdr3_nt: TGTGCCAGCAGCCTAGGGACTAGCGGGAGGACAGATACGCAGTATTTT; cdr3_aa: CASSLGTSGRTDTQYF